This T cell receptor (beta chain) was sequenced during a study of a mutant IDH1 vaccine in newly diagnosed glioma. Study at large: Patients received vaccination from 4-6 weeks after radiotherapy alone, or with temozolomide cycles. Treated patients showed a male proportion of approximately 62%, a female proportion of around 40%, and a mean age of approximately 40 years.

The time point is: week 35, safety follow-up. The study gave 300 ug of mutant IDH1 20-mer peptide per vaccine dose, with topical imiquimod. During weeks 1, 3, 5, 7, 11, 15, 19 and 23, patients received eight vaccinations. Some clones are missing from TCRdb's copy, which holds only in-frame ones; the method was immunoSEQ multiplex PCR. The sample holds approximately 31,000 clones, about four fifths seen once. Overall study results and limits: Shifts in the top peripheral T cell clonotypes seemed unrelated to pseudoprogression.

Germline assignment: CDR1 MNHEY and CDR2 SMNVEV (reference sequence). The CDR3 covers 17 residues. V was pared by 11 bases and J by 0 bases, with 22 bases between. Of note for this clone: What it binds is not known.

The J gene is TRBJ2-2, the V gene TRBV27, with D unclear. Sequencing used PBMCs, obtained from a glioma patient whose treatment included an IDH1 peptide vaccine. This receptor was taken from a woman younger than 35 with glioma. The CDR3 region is CAGKNPSPFANTGELFF. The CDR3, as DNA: TGTGCCGGTAAGAATCCCTCTCCTTTCGCGAACACCGGGGAGCTGTTTTTT.